This entry describes one T cell receptor beta chain. The clone's antigen remains unknown. No clone much larger than this one lies a single base away; base qualities are absent. The sample originates from a study of blood T cell repertoires in COVID-19 (dated by TCRdb to 2019 to 2021). Concerning the study at large: Samples from collaborators originated in the United States, Italy and Spain and spanned both the acute and convalescent phases of COVID-19. The material from the prospective study consisted of cDNA or gDNA derived from T cells, B-cell-depleted T cells, or PBMCs. Deeply sampled blood TCRbeta repertoires from subjects exposed to, actively infected with, or recovered from COVID-19 were included in the dataset. The repertoires were released in a freely available public database intended as a resource for research on the immune response to SARS-CoV-2. Samples were obtained from the ongoing ImmuneRACE study (first 160 participants) and from about 1,300 subjects provided by 6 global collaborators. Nearly every sample came with metadata listing a de-identified subject ID, COVID-19 status, age in years and sex. Where available, HLA class I and class II types were obtained from metadata supplied by the sample provider rather than from assay-based typing. Study-wide conclusions, independent of this receptor: Clinical and demographic metadata were provided uncurated, with the amount varying by source and participant.

The V end gives up 2 bases and the J end 2 bases, leaving 5 bases in the junction not matched to a gene. In the germline V gene (reference sequence), CDR1 corresponds to LGHDT and CDR2 to YNNKEL. The CDR3 numbers 15 residues from cysteine through phenylalanine. Left in the record is the CDR3 DNA by itself, 45 bases read in frame from the first base. TCRbeta CDR3 regions were amplified from genomic DNA using the immunoSEQ Assay, a bias-controlled multiplex PCR. On the study's bioinformatics: Within the assay, amplification of reference gene primers was used to estimate how many nucleated cells each sample contained. Sequence reads were collapsed and filtered to measure the absolute abundance of every unique TCRbeta CDR3 rearrangement. For each sample, productive Simpson clonality was calculated as the square root of Simpson's diversity index over productive rearrangements. The clones in this table, taken by TCRdb from immuneACCESS, are in-frame only. Not every clone is retained; where verified, under half of the shortfall comes from an unresolved V gene, and the cause of the rest is unknown. That table furnishes V, J and clone size, whereas the DNA furnished D and trimming. The sample table holds roughly 150,000 clones, of which under 85% were seen once. The top ten clones comprise 10% to 15% of the sample.

Another Seattle source contributed samples from volunteer blood donors who had recovered from COVID-19. The collaborating institutions used their own protocols to collect whole blood in K2EDTA tubes. Collaborator samples were shipped for TCRbeta analysis as frozen whole blood, isolated PBMCs, or DNA extracted from either sample type. The sequenced sample consisted of peripheral blood. The chain employs TRBV3-1 (or the pseudogene TRBV3-2) and TRBJ2-7, with 8 bases in between that match TRBD1. The TCR sequence derives from a man between 65 and 85 years old who had recovered from COVID-19. For the CDR3, the sequence is CASSQTNRGAYEQYF. The DNA is as follows: TGTGCCAGCAGCCAAACAAACAGGGGGGCCTACGAGCAGTACTTC.